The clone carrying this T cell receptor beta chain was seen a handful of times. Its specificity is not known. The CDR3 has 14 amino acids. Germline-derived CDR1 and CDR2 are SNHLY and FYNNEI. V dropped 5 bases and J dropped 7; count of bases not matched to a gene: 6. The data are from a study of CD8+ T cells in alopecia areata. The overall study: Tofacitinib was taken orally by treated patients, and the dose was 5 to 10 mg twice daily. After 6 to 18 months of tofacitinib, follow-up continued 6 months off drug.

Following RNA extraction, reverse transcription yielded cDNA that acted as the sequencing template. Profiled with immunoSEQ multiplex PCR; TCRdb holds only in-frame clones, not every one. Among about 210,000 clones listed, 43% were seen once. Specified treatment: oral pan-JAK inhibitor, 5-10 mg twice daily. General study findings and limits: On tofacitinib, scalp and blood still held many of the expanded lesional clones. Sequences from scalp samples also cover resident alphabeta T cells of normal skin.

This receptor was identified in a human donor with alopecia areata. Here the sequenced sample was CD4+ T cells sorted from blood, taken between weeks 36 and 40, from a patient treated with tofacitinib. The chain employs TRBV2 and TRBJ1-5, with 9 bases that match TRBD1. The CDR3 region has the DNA TGTGCCAGCAGTATGACAGGGGGAAAACAGCCCCAGCATTTT. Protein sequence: CASSMTGGKQPQHF.